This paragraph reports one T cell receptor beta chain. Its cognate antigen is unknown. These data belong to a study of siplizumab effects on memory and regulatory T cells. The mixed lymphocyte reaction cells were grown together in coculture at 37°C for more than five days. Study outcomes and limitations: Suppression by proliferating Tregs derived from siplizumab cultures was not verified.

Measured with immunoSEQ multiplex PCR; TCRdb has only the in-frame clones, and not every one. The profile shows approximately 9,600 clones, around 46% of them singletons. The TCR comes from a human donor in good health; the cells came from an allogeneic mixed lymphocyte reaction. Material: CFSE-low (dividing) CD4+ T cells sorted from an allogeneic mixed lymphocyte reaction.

CDR3 region: CASSPGTDSYEQYF. The CDR3 DNA sequence: TGCGCCAGCAGTCCCGGGACAGACTCCTACGAGCAGTACTTC. The gene calls are TRBV23-1 and TRBJ2-7; 7 nucleotides match TRBD1. TRBV23-1 is treated as an ORF (open reading frame) with a function not yet certain. This CDR3 is 14 amino acids long. Unmatched junction bases numbered 3, after V lost 4 bases and J lost 0 bases.